What follows are 9 T cell receptor beta chains derived from one specimen sequenced in a study of regulatory T cells in long-lasting Graves disease. For TCR beta, libraries came from iRepertoire HTBI primers and Arm-PCR of CDR3 regions. A single record per CDR3 protein comes from TCRdb applying MiXCR to the multiplex PCR reads. The table shows hundreds of thousands of distinct CDR3 sequences, with less than 25% occurring only once. The time point denotes: persistent/refractory GD, antithyroid drugs over 5 years with positive TRAb. The TCR library was made from RNA that had been extracted from PBMCs in TRIzol. Sequences were derived from peripheral blood mononuclear cells (PBMCs), sampled when the disease was refractory, from a patient treated with antithyroid drugs. The receptor set was obtained from a female donor with Graves disease.

V and J are TRBV20-1 and TRBJ2-2, with D perhaps given as TRBD1 or TRBD2 (5 bases each). This CDR3 has 12 residues. The germline V gene has CDR1 DFQATT and CDR2 SNEGSKA (reference sequence). Trimming removed 5 bases from V and 8 bases from J, with 12 bases in between. The CDR3 DNA is TGCAGTGCTCCGTGGGACGCGGGGGAGCTGTTTTTT. Encoded protein: CSAPWDAGELFF.

This sequence joins TRBV4-3 and TRBJ2-5; TRBD2 is a possible D gene (6 bases). Germline loops: CDR1 LGHNA, CDR2 YSLEER. This CDR3 contains 16 residues. V dropped 1 base and J dropped 2 bases, with 14 bases sitting between them. The CDR3 coding sequence is TGCGCCAGCAGCCAAGGTCAGACTGGGGGGCAAGAGACCCAGTACTTC. Residues: CASSQGQTGGQETQYF.

This clonotype was seen repeatedly, ten times or more. V usage is TRBV6-1 and J usage is TRBJ1-2; D perhaps matches TRBD1 (5 bases). V lost 8 bases to trimming and J lost 4 bases, with 20 bases between them. This CDR3 is built from 15 residues. Germline CDR1 and CDR2: MNHNS and SASEGT. The CDR3 nucleotides read TGTGCCAGCGCCGGGAGGGGCGGGGGTAGCTATGGCTACACCTTC. This encodes CASAGRGGGSYGYTF.

There are many counts of this clonotype. V and J are TRBV28 and TRBJ2-2; D ambiguous. The CDR3 extends over 13 amino acids. With 6 bases removed from V and 6 bases from J, the gap between germline ends came to 11 bases. Per the germline V gene, CDR1 is MDHEN and CDR2 is SYDVKM. The CDR3 DNA reads TGTGCCAGCAGCTTGGGCCTAGCCGGGGAGCTGTTTTTT. This translates into CASSLGLAGELFF.

This clonotype was seen a handful of times. The rearrangement links TRBV9 to TRBJ2-7, with TRBD2 identical over 7 bases. The CDR3 totals 15 residues. J was trimmed by 5 bases and V by 0 bases; bases with no gene match: 8. The germline V gene encodes CDR1 SGDLS and CDR2 YYNGEE. In DNA, the CDR3 is TGTGCCAGCAGCGTAGGTGGCGGGGGTCGAAACGAGCAGTACTTC. Its protein product is CASSVGGGGRNEQYF. The whole variable domain, remainder taken from reference TRBV9 and TRBJ2-7, is DSGVTQTPKHLITATGQRVTLRCSPRSGDLSVYWYQQSLDQGLQFLIQYYNGEERAKGNILERFSAQQFPDLHSELNLSSLELGDSALYFCASSVGGGGRNEQYFGPGTRLTVT.

The chain links TRBV6-2 or TRBV6-3 to TRBJ2-1; D not certain. This CDR3 has 16 residues. The ends were cut back, 2 bases at V and 6 bases at J, with 17 bases in the middle. The germline V gene encodes CDR1 MNHEY and CDR2 SVGEGT. The CDR3 is CASSYTRGGLTNEQFF. DNA of the CDR3: TGTGCCAGCAGTTACACTCGAGGTGGGCTCACCAATGAGCAGTTCTTC.

This clonotype was picked up many times. The chain has TRBV2 and TRBJ1-4, with a weak D call TRBD1 (5 bases). Trimming took off 6 bases at V and 3 bases at J, with 8 bases between the two ends. Germline V lookup: CDR1 SNHLY, CDR2 FYNNEI. CDR3 length equals 13 residues. In DNA, the CDR3 is TGTGCCAGCAGGCAGGGATCTAATGAAAAACTGTTTTTT. Residues: CASRQGSNEKLFF.

This clonotype has only a few counts. The chain joins TRBV11-3 to TRBJ2-2; D gene uncertain. The CDR3 sequence is 18 residues long. V shed 5 bases and J shed 6 bases, with 25 bases lying between them. Germline V gene lookup returns CDR1 SGHNT and CDR2 YENEEA. The CDR3 region is CASSAQPLEVTGPGELFF. DNA of the CDR3: TGTGCCAGCAGCGCTCAACCCCTTGAGGTGACGGGCCCCGGGGAGCTGTTTTTT.

This sequence joins TRBV5-6 and TRBJ2-7, with 7 positions matching TRBD1. Trimming removed 3 bases from V and 6 bases from J; junction bases left unmatched: 9. This CDR3 is 14 amino acids long. CDR1 is SGHDT, CDR2 YYEEEE, per germline. The CDR3 spells CASSSPTGLAEQYF. Here the CDR3 DNA reads TGTGCCAGCAGCTCGCCGACAGGGCTGGCCGAGCAGTACTTC.